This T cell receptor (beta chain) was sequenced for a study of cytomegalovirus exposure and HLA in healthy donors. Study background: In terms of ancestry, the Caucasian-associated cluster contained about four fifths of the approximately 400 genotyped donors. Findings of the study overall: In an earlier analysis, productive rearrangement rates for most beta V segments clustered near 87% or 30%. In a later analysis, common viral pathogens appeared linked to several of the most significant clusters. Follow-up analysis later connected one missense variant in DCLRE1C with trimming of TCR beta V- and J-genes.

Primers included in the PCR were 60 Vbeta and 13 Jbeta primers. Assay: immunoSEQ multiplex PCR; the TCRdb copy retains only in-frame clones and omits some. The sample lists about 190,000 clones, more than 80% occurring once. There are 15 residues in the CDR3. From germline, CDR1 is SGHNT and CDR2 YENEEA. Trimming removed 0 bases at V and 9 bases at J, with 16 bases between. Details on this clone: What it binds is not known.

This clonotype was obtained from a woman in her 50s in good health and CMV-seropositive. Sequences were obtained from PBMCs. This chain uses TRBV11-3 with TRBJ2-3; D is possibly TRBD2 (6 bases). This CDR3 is CASSLDPSARGTQYF. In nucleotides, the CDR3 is TGTGCCAGCAGCTTAGATCCTAGTGCGCGGGGAACGCAGTATTTT.